The clone carrying this T cell receptor beta chain showed up just a few times. What it recognizes is unknown. Each CDR3 protein is one row after TCRdb ran MiXCR on the reads. The table has around 630,000 distinct CDR3 sequences, 24% seen once. This sample stems from a study of T cell repertoires in cytomegalovirus infection. Across the study: Public signatures in TCR beta pointed to CMV infection and matching HLA type. Study-wide points: The ex vivo response showed dominance by HLA-C-restricted CMV-specific TCR beta clonotypes. The cumulative frequency of public TCR beta families distinguished individuals who carried CMV together with the relevant HLA.

Per germline, CDR1 MNHEY and CDR2 SVGAGI. V shed 0 bases and J 5 bases; nucleotides not matched to a gene: 10. The CDR3 spans 17 residues. The source of this sequence is a human donor in good health (CMV status not recorded). Some clones in this sample may be carry-over from other donors' samples. Sequencing was done on a sample of CD8+ T cells from PBMCs. This sequence joins TRBV6-5 and TRBJ2-1; 7 positions agree with TRBD2. The CDR3 region has the DNA TGTGCCAGCAGTTACTCGATCGCTACTAGCGACGACAATGAGCAGTTCTTC. This encodes CASSYSIATSDDNEQFF.